This T cell receptor (beta chain) stems from a study of blood T cell repertoires in COVID-19. The wider study: Acute and convalescent COVID-19 specimens originated in the United States, Italy and Spain. The cDNA or gDNA used as material had been derived from T cells, B-cell-depleted T cells, or PBMCs.

The CDR3 consists of 14 residues. Germline loops: CDR1 SGDLS, CDR2 YYNGEE. V shed 3 bases and J shed 4 bases, with 13 bases lying between them. The authors' processing: Nucleated cell number was recorded as an estimate derived from reference gene primer amplification. The table came from immunoSEQ multiplex PCR; TCRdb's copy has only in-frame clones and leaves some out. Clone size and the V and J calls come from that table; the DNA yielded D and trimming. Of approximately 48,000 clones in the sample, more than 80% were seen once. This TCR was sampled from a man in his 60s with acute or convalescent COVID-19. The sample taken for sequencing was peripheral blood. The V gene is TRBV9, the J gene TRBJ1-2; tentatively, D is TRBD1 (5 bases). The CDR3 DNA sequence: TGTGCCAGCAGCGGGGCGGGGGGACTCTATGGCTACACCTTC. This codes for CASSGAGGLYGYTF.